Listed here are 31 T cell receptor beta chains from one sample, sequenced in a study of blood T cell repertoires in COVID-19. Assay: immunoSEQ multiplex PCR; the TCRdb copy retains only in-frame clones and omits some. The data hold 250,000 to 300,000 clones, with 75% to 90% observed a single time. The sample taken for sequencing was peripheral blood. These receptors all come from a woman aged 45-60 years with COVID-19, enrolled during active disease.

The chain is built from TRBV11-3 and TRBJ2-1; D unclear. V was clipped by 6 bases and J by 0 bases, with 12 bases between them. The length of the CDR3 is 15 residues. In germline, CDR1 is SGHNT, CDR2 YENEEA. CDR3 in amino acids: CASRRGYGSYNEQFF. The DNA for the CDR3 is TGTGCCAGCAGACGCGGTTACGGCTCCTACAATGAGCAGTTCTTC.

For the CDR3, the DNA is TGTGCCTGGACCCGGACAGGGGAATTTGGAAACACCATATATTTT. Encoded protein: CAWTRTGEFGNTIYF. The chain is built from TRBV30 and TRBJ1-3, with 9 positions matching TRBD1. CDR3 length equals 15 residues. The germline gives CDR1 GTSNPN, CDR2 SVGIG (reference sequence). After removal of 4 bases from V and 3 bases from J, the junction contained 7 bases not matched to a gene.

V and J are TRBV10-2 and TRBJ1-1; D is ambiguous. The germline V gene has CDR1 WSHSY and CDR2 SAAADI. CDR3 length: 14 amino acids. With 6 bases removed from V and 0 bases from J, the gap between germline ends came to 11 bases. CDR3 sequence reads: CASRPEALNTEAFF. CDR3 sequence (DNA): TGCGCCAGCAGGCCAGAGGCCTTGAACACTGAAGCTTTCTTT.

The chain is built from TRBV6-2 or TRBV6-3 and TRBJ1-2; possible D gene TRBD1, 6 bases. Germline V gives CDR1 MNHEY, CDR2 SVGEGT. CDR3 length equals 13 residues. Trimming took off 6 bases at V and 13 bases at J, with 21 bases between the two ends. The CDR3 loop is CASSLRQGLDVTF. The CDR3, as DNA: TGTGCCAGCAGCCTCAGGCAGGGGTTGGATGTCACCTTC.

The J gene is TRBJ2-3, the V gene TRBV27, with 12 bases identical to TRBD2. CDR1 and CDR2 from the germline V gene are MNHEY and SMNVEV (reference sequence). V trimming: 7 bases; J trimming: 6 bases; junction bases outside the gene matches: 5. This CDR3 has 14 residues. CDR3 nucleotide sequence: TGTGCCAGCACGACTAGCGGGAGACTGGATACGCAGTATTTT. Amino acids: CASTTSGRLDTQYF.

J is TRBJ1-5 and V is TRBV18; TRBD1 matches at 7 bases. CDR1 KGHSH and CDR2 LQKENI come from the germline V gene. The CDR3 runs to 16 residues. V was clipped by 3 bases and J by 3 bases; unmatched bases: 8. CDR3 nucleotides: TGTGCCAGCTCACCGCTTCAACAGGGGACCAATCAGCCCCAGCATTTT. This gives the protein CASSPLQQGTNQPQHF.

CDR3 nucleotides: TGTGCCACCAGTGATCGGACTAGCTCCTACAATGAGCAGTTCTTC. It yields the protein CATSDRTSSYNEQFF. This rearrangement joins TRBV24-1 to TRBJ2-1; 7 bases line up with TRBD2. This CDR3 region has 15 residues. Unmatched junction bases numbered 1, after V lost 3 bases and J lost 0 bases. Per the germline V gene, CDR1 is KGHDR and CDR2 is SFDVKD.

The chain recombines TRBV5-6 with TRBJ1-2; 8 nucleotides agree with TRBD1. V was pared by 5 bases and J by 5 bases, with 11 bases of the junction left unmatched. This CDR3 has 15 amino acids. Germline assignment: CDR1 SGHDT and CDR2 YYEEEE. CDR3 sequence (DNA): TGTGCCAGCAGGCAAAAGGGGACAGGATTGTATGGCTACACCTTC. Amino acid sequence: CASRQKGTGLYGYTF.

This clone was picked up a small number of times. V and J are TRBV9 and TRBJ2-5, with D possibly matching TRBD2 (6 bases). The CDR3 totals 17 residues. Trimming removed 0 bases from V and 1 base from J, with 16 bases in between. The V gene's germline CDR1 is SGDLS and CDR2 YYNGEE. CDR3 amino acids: CASSVGGRLGLQETQYF. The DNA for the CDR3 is TGTGCCAGCAGCGTAGGGGGAAGGCTGGGACTCCAAGAGACCCAGTACTTC.

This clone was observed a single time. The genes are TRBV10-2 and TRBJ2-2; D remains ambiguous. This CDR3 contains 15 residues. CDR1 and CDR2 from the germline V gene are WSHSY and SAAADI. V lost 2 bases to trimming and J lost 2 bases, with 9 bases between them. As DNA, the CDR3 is TGCGCCAGCAGTGAGCCCGGAGACAACACCGGGGAGCTGTTTTTT. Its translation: CASSEPGDNTGELFF.

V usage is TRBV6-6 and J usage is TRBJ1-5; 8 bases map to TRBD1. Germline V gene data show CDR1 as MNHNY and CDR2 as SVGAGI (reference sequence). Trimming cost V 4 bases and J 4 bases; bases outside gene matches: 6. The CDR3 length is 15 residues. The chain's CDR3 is CASSFGTGANQPQHF. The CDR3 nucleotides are TGTGCCAGCAGTTTCGGGACAGGCGCTAATCAGCCCCAGCATTTT.

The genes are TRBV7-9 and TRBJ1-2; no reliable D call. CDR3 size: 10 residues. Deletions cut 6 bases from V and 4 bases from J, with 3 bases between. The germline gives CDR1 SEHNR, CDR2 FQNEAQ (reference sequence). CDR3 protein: CASSRYGYTF. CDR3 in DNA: TGTGCCAGCAGTCGCTATGGCTACACCTTC.

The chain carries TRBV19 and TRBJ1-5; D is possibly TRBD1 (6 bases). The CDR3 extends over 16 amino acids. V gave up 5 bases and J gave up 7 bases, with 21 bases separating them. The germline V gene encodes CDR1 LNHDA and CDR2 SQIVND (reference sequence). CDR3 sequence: CASSAQDGGRGQPQHF. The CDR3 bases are TGTGCCAGTAGTGCGCAGGACGGGGGGCGGGGACAGCCCCAGCATTTT.

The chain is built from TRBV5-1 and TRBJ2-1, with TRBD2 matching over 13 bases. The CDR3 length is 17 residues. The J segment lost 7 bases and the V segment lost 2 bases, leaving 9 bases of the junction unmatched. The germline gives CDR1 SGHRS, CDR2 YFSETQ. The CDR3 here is CASSLPSLAGGVNEQFF. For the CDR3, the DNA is TGCGCCAGCAGCTTACCCTCACTAGCGGGAGGGGTGAATGAGCAGTTCTTC.

The CDR3 nucleotides read TGCGCCAGCAGCTTGGTGGCGGGAGACCTTTCCGAGCAGTACTTC. Amino acid sequence: CASSLVAGDLSEQYF. The chain recombines TRBV5-1 with TRBJ2-7; TRBD2 aligns across 7 bases. With 0 bases clipped from V and 6 bases from J, the junction kept 9 bases outside the gene matches. Germline CDR1 SGHRS, CDR2 YFSETQ. This CDR3 contains 15 residues. Full variable domain (rest looked up from reference TRBV5-1 and TRBJ2-7): KAGVTQTPRYLIKTRGQQVTLSCSPISGHRSVSWYQQTPGQGLQFLFEYFSETQRNKGNFPGRFSGRQFSNSRSEMNVSTLELGDSALYLCASSLVAGDLSEQYFGPGTRLTVT.

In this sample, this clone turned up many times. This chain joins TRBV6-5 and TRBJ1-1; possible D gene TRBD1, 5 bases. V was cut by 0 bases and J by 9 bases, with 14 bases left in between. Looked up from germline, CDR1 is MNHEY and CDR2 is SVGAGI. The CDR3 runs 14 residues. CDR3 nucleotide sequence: TGTGCCAGCAGTTACTCACTAGGGGACTTGAAAGCTTTCTTT. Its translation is CASSYSLGDLKAFF.

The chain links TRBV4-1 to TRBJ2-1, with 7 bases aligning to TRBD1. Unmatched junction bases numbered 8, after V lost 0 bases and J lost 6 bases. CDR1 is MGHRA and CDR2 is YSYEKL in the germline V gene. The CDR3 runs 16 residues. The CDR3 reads CASSQDPGQAPNEQFF. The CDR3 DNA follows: TGCGCCAGCAGCCAAGACCCTGGACAGGCCCCCAATGAGCAGTTCTTC.

CDR3 nucleotides: TGTGCCAGCTCACCACCGGGACAGGGGATGCGCGAGCAGTACTTC. This translates into CASSPPGQGMREQYF. The J gene is TRBJ2-7, the V gene TRBV18; 10 bases agree with TRBD1. V dropped 0 bases and J dropped 6; count of bases not matched to a gene: 5. The CDR3 has 15 residues. CDR1 is KGHSH, CDR2 LQKENI, per germline.

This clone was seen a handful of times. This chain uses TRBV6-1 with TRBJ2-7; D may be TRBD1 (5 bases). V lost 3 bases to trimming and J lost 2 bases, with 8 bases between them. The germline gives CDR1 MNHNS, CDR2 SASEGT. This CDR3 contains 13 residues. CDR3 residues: CASSELGPYEQYF. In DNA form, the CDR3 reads TGTGCCAGCAGTGAGCTGGGGCCCTACGAGCAGTACTTC.

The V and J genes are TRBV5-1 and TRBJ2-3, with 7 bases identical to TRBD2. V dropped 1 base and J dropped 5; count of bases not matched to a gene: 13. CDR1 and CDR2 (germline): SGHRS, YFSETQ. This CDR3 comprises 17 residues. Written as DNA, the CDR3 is TGCGCCAGCAGCTTGAGCCTCGCGGGAGAACCTATAGATACGCAGTATTTT. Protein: CASSLSLAGEPIDTQYF.

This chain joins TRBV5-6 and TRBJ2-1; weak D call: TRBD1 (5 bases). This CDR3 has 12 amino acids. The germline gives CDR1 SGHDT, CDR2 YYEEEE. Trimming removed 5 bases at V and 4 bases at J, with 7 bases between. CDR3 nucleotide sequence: TGTGCCAGCAGGGACACGTACAATGAGCAGTTCTTC. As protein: CASRDTYNEQFF.

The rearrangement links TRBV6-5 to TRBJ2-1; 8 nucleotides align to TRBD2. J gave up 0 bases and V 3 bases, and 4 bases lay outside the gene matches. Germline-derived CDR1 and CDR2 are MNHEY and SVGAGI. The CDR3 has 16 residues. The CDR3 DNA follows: TGTGCCAGCAGTTATGTTAGCGGGACCTCCTACAATGAGCAGTTCTTC. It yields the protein CASSYVSGTSYNEQFF.

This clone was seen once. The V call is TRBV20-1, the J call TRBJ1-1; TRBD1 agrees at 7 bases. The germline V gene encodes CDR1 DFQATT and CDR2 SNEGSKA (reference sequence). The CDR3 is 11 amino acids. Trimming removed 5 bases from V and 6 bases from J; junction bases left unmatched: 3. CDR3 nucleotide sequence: TGCAGTGCTCAAAGGGGGCCTGAAGCTTTCTTT. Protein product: CSAQRGPEAFF.

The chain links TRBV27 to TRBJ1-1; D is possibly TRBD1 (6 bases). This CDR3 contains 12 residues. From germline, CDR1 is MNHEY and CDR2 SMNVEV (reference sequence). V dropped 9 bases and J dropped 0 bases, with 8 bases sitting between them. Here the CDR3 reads CARQGMNTEAFF. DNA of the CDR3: TGTGCCAGACAGGGTATGAACACTGAAGCTTTCTTT.

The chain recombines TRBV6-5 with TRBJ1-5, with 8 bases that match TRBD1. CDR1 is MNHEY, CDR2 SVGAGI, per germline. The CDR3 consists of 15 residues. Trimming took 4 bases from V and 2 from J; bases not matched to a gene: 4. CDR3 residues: CASSSVDRGNQPQHF. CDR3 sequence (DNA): TGTGCCAGCAGTTCCGTGGACAGGGGCAATCAGCCCCAGCATTTT.

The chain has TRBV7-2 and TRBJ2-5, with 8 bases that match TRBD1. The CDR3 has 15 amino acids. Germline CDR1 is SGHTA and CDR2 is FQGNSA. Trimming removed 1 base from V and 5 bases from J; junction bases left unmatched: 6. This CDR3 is CASSLGFRGLETQYF. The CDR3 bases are TGTGCCAGCAGCTTAGGTTTCAGGGGGCTGGAGACCCAGTACTTC.

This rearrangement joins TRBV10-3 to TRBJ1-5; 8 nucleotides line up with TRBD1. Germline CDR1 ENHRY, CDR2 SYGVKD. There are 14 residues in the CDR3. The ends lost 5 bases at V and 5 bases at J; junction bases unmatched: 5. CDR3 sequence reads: CAISPGQGYQPQHF. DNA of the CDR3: TGTGCCATCAGTCCCGGACAGGGCTATCAGCCCCAGCATTTT.

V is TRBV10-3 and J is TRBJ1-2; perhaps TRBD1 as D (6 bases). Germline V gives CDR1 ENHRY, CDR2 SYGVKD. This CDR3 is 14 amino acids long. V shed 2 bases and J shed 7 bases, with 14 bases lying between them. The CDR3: CAISELTGPSGYTF. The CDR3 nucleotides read TGTGCCATCAGTGAGCTAACAGGGCCAAGTGGCTACACCTTC.

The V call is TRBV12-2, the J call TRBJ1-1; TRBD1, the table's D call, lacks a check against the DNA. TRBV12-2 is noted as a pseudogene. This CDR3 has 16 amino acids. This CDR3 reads CASRSQDRGGCTEAFF. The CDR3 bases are TGTGCAAGTCGCTCTCAGGACAGGGGGGGATGCACTGAAGCTTTCTTT.

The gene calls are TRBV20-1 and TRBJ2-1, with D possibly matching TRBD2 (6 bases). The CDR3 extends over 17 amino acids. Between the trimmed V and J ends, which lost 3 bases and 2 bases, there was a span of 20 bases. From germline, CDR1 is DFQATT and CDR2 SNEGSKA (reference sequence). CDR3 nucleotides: TGCAGTGCTAGTCGAGGAGCGGGCTTTCTCACCTACAATGAGCAGTTCTTC. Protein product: CSASRGAGFLTYNEQFF.

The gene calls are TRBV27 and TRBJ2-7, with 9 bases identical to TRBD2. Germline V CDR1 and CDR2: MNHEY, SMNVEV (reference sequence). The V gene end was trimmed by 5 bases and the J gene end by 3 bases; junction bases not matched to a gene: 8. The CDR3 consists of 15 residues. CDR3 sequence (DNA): TGTGCCAGCAGTCCAGCCCGTAGCGGGAGCTACGAGCAGTACTTC. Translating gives CASSPARSGSYEQYF.